This TCR beta chain was recorded in a study of molecular identifiers for immune sequencing clone quantification. One entry per CDR3 protein, called by TCRdb with MiXCR from the PCR reads. The sample contains some 580,000 distinct CDR3 sequences, 25% of which appear only once. With respect to this clonotype: With a much larger clone just one base away, this may be a read error.

Germline CDR1 and CDR2: SGHVS and FNYEAQ. The CDR3 has 16 residues. Trimming cost V 2 bases and J 8 bases; bases outside gene matches: 8. Sequencing input: naive CD8+ T cells from blood, with Jurkat cell RNA spiked in. Subset here: FACS-sorted CD8+CD4-CCR7+CD45RA+ naive T cells. The sequence derives from a human donor in good health. Some libraries in this study had Jurkat cell RNA spiked in. The V call is TRBV7-6, the J call TRBJ2-3; 12 nucleotides agree with TRBD2. CDR3: CASSLSSSGRAGTQYF. DNA of the CDR3: TGTGCCAGCAGCTTATCGTCTAGCGGGAGGGCCGGTACGCAGTATTTT.